This paragraph reports one T cell receptor beta chain. Germline assignment: CDR1 MNHNS and CDR2 SASEGT. Trimming took 2 bases from V and 1 from J, leaving 14 bases between them. CDR3 length equals 17 residues. Time point in this sample: peripheral blood 6 weeks after treatment start. Sample numbers ranged from 1 to 8 per patient, encompassing pretreatment and on-treatment collections. Sequencing was performed with immunoSEQ multiplex PCR; in TCRdb, only in-frame clones are kept and a portion is missing. The repertoire holds over 100,000 clones, around 90% seen once, with approximately 3.5% in the top ten. This entry belongs to a study of PD-L1 blockade in urothelial cancer.

The chain is built from TRBV6-1 and TRBJ2-2; D may be TRBD2 (5 bases). The sequencing here drew on PBMCs, taken around atezolizumab (anti-PD-L1) treatment. This clonotype was sampled from a man aged 60 to 69 with urothelial cancer. CDR3 nucleotides: TGTGCCAGCAGTGAATCGGCGGGTGGTCTGAACACCGGGGAGCTGTTTTTT. It is translated as CASSESAGGLNTGELFF.